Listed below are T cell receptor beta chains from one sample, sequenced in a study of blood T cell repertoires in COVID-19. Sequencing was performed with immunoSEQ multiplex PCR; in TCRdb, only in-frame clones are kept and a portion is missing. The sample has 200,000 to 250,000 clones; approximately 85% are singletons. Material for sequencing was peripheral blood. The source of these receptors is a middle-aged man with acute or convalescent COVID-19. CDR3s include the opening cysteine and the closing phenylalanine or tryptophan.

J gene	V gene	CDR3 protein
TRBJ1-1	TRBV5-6	CASSLEGGKGIEAFF
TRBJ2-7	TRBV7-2	CASSSTGTGGGEQYF
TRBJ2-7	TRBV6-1	CASSEGRSYEQYF
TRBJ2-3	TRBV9	CASSVEGGTDTQYF
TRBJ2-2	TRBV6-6	CASSPASTGTGVTGELFF
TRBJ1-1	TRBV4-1	CASSPGQGANTEAFF
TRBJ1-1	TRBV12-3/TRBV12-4	CASRPGQGVLAFF
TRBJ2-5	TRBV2	CASSGGSQETQYF
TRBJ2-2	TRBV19	CASSRGSGELFF
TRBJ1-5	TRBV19	CASTRWGTGNQPQHF
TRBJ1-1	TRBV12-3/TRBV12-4	CASSPMWAGEAFF